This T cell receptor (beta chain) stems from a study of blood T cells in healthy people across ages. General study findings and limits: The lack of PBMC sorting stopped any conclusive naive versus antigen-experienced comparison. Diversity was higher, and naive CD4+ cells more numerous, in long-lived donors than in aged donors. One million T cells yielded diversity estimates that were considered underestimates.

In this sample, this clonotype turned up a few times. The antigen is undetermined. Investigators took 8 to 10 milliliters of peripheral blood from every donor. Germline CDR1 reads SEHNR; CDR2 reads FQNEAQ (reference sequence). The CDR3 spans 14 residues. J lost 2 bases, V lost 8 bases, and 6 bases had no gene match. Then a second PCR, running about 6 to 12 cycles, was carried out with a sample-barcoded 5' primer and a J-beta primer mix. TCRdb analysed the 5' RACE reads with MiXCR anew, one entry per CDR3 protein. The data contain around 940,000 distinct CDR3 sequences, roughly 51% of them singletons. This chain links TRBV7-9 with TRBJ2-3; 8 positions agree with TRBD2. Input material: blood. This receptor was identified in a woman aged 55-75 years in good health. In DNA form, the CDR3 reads TGTGCCAGCGATAGCGGGATTCACACAGATACGCAGTATTTT. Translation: CASDSGIHTDTQYF.